The 6 T cell receptor beta chains below all came from one sample that was sequenced in a study of Ad26.COV2.S vaccination and SARS-CoV-2 variants. The table came from immunoSEQ multiplex PCR; TCRdb's copy has only in-frame clones and leaves some out. The sample has 300,000 to 450,000 clones, about 85% seen once. The treatment here: some 19 received Ad26.COV2.S at low or high dose, single or two shots; 5 received placebo; per-sample allocation not given. Sampling was performed 63 days after the first vaccine or placebo injection. This sample comprised peripheral blood, obtained in a trial of Ad26.COV2.S vaccine versus placebo. These receptors were obtained from a person aged 18 to 65 who received the Ad26.COV2.S COVID-19 vaccine or a placebo.

V usage is TRBV7-2 and J usage is TRBJ2-5; 10 positions agree with TRBD1. CDR3 length: 14 residues. The V gene's germline CDR1 is SGHTA and CDR2 FQGNSA. J was trimmed by 3 bases and V by 3 bases; bases with no gene match: 1. CDR3 coding DNA: TGTGCCAGCAGCTTGGGGACAGGGGAAGAGACCCAGTACTTC. Amino acids: CASSLGTGEETQYF.

The V gene is TRBV5-4, the J gene TRBJ2-7, with a weak D call TRBD2 (5 bases). This CDR3 contains 14 residues. Germline CDR1 SGHNT, CDR2 YYREEE (reference sequence). V dropped 1 base and J dropped 7 bases, with 15 bases sitting between them. The CDR3 sequence is CASSLTNGIGEQYF. In DNA form, the CDR3 reads TGTGCCAGCAGCTTGACTAACGGGATAGGTGAGCAGTACTTC. Variable domain in full (rest from reference TRBV5-4 and TRBJ2-7): ETGVTQSPTHLIKTRGQQVTLRCSSQSGHNTVSWYQQALGQGPQFIFQYYREEENGRGNFPPRFSGLQFPNYSSELNVNALELDDSALYLCASSLTNGIGEQYFGPGTRLTVT.

The chain joins TRBV5-1 to TRBJ2-7; possible D gene TRBD1, 6 bases. Trimming removed 2 bases at V and 0 bases at J, with 15 bases between. Germline V lookup: CDR1 SGHRS, CDR2 YFSETQ. CDR3 size: 16 residues. The CDR3 reads CASSFKIRGYSYEQYF. The CDR3 bases are TGCGCCAGCAGCTTCAAAATCAGGGGTTACTCCTACGAGCAGTACTTC.

V and J are TRBV19 and TRBJ2-5; a possible D gene is TRBD1 (6 bases). The CDR3 length is 13 residues. Germline CDR1 LNHDA, CDR2 SQIVND (reference sequence). The ends were cut back, 3 bases at V and 7 bases at J, with 12 bases in the middle. The CDR3 sequence is CASSIQGRATQYF. In nucleotides, the CDR3 is TGTGCCAGTAGTATTCAGGGGCGGGCGACCCAGTACTTC.

This rearrangement joins TRBV9 to TRBJ2-1, with D maybe TRBD1 (5 bases). The CDR3 contains 14 residues. V was trimmed by 0 bases and J by 10 bases, leaving 14 bases between them. The germline gives CDR1 SGDLS, CDR2 YYNGEE. The CDR3 region has the DNA TGTGCCAGCAGCGTAGTGGCAGCCCACAGGGAGCAGTTCTTC. It codes for CASSVVAAHREQFF.

The chain joins TRBV18 to TRBJ2-2; unclear D gene. V lost 2 bases and J 5 bases, leaving 6 bases between the germline ends. The germline V gene encodes CDR1 KGHSH and CDR2 LQKENI. The CDR3 sequence is 13 residues long. The CDR3 spells CASSPVKTGELFF. CDR3 coding DNA: TGTGCCAGCTCACCAGTTAAGACCGGGGAGCTGTTTTTT.